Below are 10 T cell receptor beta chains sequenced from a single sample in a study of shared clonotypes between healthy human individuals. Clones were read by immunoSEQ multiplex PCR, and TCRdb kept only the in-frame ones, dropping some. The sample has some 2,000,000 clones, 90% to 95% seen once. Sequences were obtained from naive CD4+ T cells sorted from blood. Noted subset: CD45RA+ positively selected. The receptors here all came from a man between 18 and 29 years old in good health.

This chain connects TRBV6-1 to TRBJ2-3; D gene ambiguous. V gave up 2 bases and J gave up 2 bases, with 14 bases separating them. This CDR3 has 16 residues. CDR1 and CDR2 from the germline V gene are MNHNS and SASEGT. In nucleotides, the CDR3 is TGTGCCAGCAGTGAAAAAAGGTACCCCTACACAGATACGCAGTATTTT. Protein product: CASSEKRYPYTDTQYF.

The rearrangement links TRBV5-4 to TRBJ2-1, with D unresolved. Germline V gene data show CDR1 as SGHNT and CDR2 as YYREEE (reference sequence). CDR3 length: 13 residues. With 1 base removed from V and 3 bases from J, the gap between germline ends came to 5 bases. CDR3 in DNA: TGTGCCAGCAGCTTGCCTCACTACAATGAGCAGTTCTTC. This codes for CASSLPHYNEQFF. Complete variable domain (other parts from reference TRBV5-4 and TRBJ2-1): ETGVTQSPTHLIKTRGQQVTLRCSSQSGHNTVSWYQQALGQGPQFIFQYYREEENGRGNFPPRFSGLQFPNYSSELNVNALELDDSALYLCASSLPHYNEQFFGPGTRLTVL.

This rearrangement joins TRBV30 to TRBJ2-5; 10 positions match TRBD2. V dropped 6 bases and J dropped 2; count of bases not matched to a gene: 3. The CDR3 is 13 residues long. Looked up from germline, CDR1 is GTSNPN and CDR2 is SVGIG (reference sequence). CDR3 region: CACEAGGQETQYF. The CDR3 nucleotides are TGTGCCTGTGAAGCGGGAGGGCAAGAGACCCAGTACTTC.

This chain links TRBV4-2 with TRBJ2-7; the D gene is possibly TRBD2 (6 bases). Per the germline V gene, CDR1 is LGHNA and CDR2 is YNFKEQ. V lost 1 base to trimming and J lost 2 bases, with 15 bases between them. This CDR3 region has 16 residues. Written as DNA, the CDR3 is TGTGCCAGCAGCCAAGTATGGGACTCGAAAACCTACGAGCAGTACTTC. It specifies CASSQVWDSKTYEQYF.

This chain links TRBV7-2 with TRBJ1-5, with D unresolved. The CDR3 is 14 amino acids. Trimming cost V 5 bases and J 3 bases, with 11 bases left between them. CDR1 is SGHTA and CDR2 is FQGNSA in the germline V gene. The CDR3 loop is CASSHVGPNQPQHF. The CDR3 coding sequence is TGTGCCAGCAGCCACGTTGGGCCCAATCAGCCCCAGCATTTT.

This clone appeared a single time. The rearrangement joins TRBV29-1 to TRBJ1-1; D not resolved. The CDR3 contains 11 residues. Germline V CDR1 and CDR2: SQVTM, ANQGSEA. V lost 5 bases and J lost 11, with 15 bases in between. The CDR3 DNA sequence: TGCAGCGTTCTTCGTCGGGGTTCGGCTTTCTTT. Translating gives CSVLRRGSAFF.

In nucleotides, the CDR3 is TGTGCCAGCAGCGGGACAGGGTACGAGCAGTACTTC. It encodes CASSGTGYEQYF. This chain uses TRBV5-4 with TRBJ2-7, with 9 bases fitting TRBD1. Germline V CDR1 and CDR2: SGHNT, YYREEE (reference sequence). This CDR3 has 12 residues. The junction had 0 bases not matched to a gene; V was cut back by 4 bases and J by 4 bases.

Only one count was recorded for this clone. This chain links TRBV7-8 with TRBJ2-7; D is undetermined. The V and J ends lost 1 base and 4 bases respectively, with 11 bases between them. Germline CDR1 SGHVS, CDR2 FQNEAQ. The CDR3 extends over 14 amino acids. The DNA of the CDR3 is TGTGCCAGCAGCTTAGTGCAGCTCGGATACGAGCAGTACTTC. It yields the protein CASSLVQLGYEQYF.

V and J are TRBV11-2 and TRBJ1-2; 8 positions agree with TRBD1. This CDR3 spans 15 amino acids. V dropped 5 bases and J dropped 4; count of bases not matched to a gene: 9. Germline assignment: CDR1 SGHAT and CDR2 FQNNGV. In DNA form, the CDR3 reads TGTGCCAGCAGCCCAGAGGCAGGGGGCGGCTATGGCTACACCTTC. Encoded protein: CASSPEAGGGYGYTF.

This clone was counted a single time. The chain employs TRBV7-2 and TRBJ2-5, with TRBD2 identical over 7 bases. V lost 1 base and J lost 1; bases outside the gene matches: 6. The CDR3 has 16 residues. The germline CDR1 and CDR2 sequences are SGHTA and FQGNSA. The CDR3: CASSLGAGVAQETQYF. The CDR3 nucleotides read TGTGCCAGCAGCTTAGGGGCGGGAGTGGCCCAAGAGACCCAGTACTTC.